This T cell receptor (beta chain) stems from a study of neoadjuvant nivolumab and ipilimumab in lung cancer. TCRdb keeps only in-frame clones here, not all; method: immunoSEQ multiplex PCR. The sample has about 26,000 clones; 65% to 85% are singletons. About this clone: Antigen specificity is unknown.

The length of the CDR3 is 15 residues. The germline V and J ends were trimmed by 0 bases and 6 bases, with 11 bases remaining between them. CDR1 LGHNA and CDR2 YNFKEQ come from the germline V gene. Points from the study as a whole: Only two of four nivolumab-treated tumors gained richness and clonality by surgery. Only a single major-pathologic-response sample was available for clonality analysis. Higher pretherapy blood TCR richness went with higher resected-tumor richness.

The chain uses TRBV4-2 and TRBJ2-2; D might be TRBD1 or TRBD2, each matching 6 bases. The clonotype comes from an adult with non-small cell lung cancer. The sample consisted of peripheral blood, taken before neoadjuvant nivolumab, alone or with ipilimumab. The CDR3 protein is CASSQDRGGPGELFF. CDR3 DNA: TGTGCCAGCAGCCAAGATCGAGGGGGGCCCGGGGAGCTGTTTTTT.